These 11 T cell receptor beta chains were sequenced from one sample in a study of Ad26.COV2.S vaccination and SARS-CoV-2 variants. The table came from immunoSEQ multiplex PCR; TCRdb's copy has only in-frame clones and leaves some out. This sample has around 310,000 clones; roughly 90% occur once, and the top ten carry around 5.5%. This sample's treatment: some 20 received Ad26.COV2.S at low or high dose, single or two shots; a few received placebo; per-sample allocation not given. Sampling occurred on day 63 after the first vaccine or placebo injection. Source: peripheral blood, taken in a trial of Ad26.COV2.S vaccine versus placebo. The receptors shown here come from a person between 18 and 60 years old who received the Ad26.COV2.S COVID-19 vaccine or a placebo.

Of note for this clone: The same CDR3 is also encoded by other DNA sequences in this sample. This sequence joins TRBV4-3 and TRBJ2-3, with D perhaps matching TRBD2 (6 bases). CDR3 length equals 15 residues. The V end was cut by 3 bases, the J end by 1 base, with 11 bases between. Germline CDR1 LGHNA, CDR2 YSLEER. CDR3: CASSQTSGGTDTQYF. In DNA form, the CDR3 reads TGCGCCAGCAGCCAGACTTCGGGGGGCACAGATACGCAGTATTTT.

J is TRBJ2-1 and V is TRBV28; 8 bases map to TRBD1. Unmatched junction bases numbered 4, after V lost 6 bases and J lost 6 bases. This CDR3 is built from 13 residues. Germline V gene data show CDR1 as MDHEN and CDR2 as SYDVKM. The CDR3 coding sequence is TGTGCCAGCAGGACAGGGGTTATCAATGAGCAGTTCTTC. This codes for CASRTGVINEQFF.

A note on this clone: The sample contains more than one DNA sequence encoding this CDR3. The rearrangement joins TRBV4-3 to TRBJ2-1; 7 bases are a match to TRBD2. CDR3 size: 16 residues. V trimming: 0 bases; J trimming: 4 bases; junction bases outside the gene matches: 6. Germline CDR1 is LGHNA and CDR2 is YSLEER. The CDR3 coding sequence is TGCGCCAGCAGCCAAGATCAAGGACTAGGATACAATGAGCAGTTCTTC. This translates into CASSQDQGLGYNEQFF.

This chain uses TRBV9 with TRBJ2-2; D not certain. Germline loops: CDR1 SGDLS, CDR2 YYNGEE. V was shortened by 3 bases and J by 4 bases, with 4 bases between the two germline ends. The CDR3 covers 12 residues. The CDR3 DNA is TGTGCCAGCAGCGGAGGCACCGGGGAGCTGTTTTTT. It is translated as CASSGGTGELFF.

The V and J genes are TRBV7-9 and TRBJ2-4; D might be TRBD1 (5 bases). The CDR3 extends over 16 amino acids. V dropped 5 bases and J dropped 1 base, with 15 bases sitting between them. Looked up from germline, CDR1 is SEHNR and CDR2 is FQNEAQ (reference sequence). CDR3 sequence: CASSPGSYLAKNIQYF. Here the CDR3 DNA reads TGTGCCAGCAGCCCAGGGTCCTATCTGGCCAAAAACATTCAGTACTTC.

This clone was counted once. The rearrangement uses TRBV12-3 or TRBV12-4 and TRBJ2-7, with D perhaps being TRBD1 or TRBD2 (6 bases each). The CDR3 contains 13 residues. V lost 4 bases and J lost 6, with 13 bases in between. CDR3 nucleotide sequence: TGTGCCAGCAGTTGGGGGGCCGGAGGCGAGCAGTACGTC. Translating it yields CASSWGAGGEQYV.

The V call is TRBV24-1, the J call TRBJ2-2; maybe TRBD2 (6 bases). CDR1 and CDR2 from the germline V gene are KGHDR and SFDVKD. The CDR3 is 13 amino acids. V lost 5 bases, J lost 7 bases, and 10 bases lay in between. For the CDR3, the DNA is TGTGCCACCAGTGGGCGGGACCACGGGGAGCTGTTTTTT. Translated, it gives CATSGRDHGELFF.

V is TRBV5-6 and J is TRBJ2-3, with 10 bases aligning to TRBD2. The CDR3 has 17 residues. V was pared by 0 bases and J by 7 bases, with 11 bases of the junction left unmatched. CDR1 SGHDT and CDR2 YYEEEE come from the germline V gene. In nucleotides, the CDR3 is TGTGCCAGCAGCTTGGCACCAGCGGGGGGGCCGGGTTATACGCAGTATTTT. It specifies CASSLAPAGGPGYTQYF.

The CDR3: CASSQGETQYF. CDR3 bases: TGTGCCAGCAGCCAAGGGGAGACCCAGTACTTC. This chain joins TRBV3-1 (or the pseudogene TRBV3-2) and TRBJ2-5; D is unresolved. Trimming shortened V by 1 base and J by 5 bases, and 2 bases separated the two germline ends. Germline V CDR1 and CDR2: LGHDT, YNNKEL (reference sequence). The CDR3 extends over 11 amino acids.

V is TRBV9 and J is TRBJ2-3; no firm D call. The V end lost 0 bases, the J end lost 4 bases, and 12 bases lay between the germline ends. The CDR3 extends over 15 amino acids. CDR1 and CDR2 from the germline V gene are SGDLS and YYNGEE. The CDR3 sequence: CASSVVGLPADTQYF. Written as DNA, the CDR3 is TGTGCCAGCAGCGTAGTCGGTTTGCCGGCAGATACGCAGTATTTT. Supplemented by reference TRBV9 and TRBJ2-3, the full variable domain reads DSGVTQTPKHLITATGQRVTLRCSPRSGDLSVYWYQQSLDQGLQFLIQYYNGEERAKGNILERFSAQQFPDLHSELNLSSLELGDSALYFCASSVVGLPADTQYFGPGTRLTVL.

This clone came up once. In nucleotides, the CDR3 is TGTGCCACCAGAGCGGACGACAAAGCTTTCTTT. Its protein is CATRADDKAFF. V gene TRBV10-3 combines with J gene TRBJ1-1; D gene uncertain. CDR3 length: 11 residues. Looked up from germline, CDR1 is ENHRY and CDR2 is SYGVKD. V lost 10 bases to trimming and J lost 9 bases, with 15 bases between them.